The entry below describes one T cell receptor (beta chain). The antigen this receptor binds is unknown. There are no base qualities to consult, and no much larger clone falls within one base. TCRbeta CDR3 regions were amplified from genomic DNA using the immunoSEQ Assay, a bias-controlled multiplex PCR. As for the authors' bioinformatics: Within the assay, amplification of reference gene primers was used to estimate how many nucleated cells each sample contained. To quantify the absolute abundance of each unique TCRbeta CDR3 rearrangement, sequence reads were collapsed and filtered. For each sample, productive Simpson clonality was calculated as the square root of Simpson's diversity index over productive rearrangements. This is the immuneACCESS table as TCRdb keeps it, with only in-frame sequences that have V and J called. A part of the clones is gone; compared with another copy, unresolved V genes explain less than half, and the rest is unexplained. From that table come the V and J calls and clone size; the DNA was used to work out D and trimming. This sample holds some 150,000 clones; around 81% were observed only once. The biggest ten clones account for 8% to 9% of the sample.

The junction carries 28 bases between V and J, which are trimmed by 4 bases and 5 bases respectively. The CDR1 and CDR2 encoded by the germline V gene are SGHDN and FVKESK. CDR3 length: 19 amino acids, cysteine to phenylalanine. The entry retains the CDR3 DNA only, 57 bases that are in frame from base 1. The sample comes from a study of blood T cell repertoires in COVID-19 (dated by TCRdb to about 2020). Background for the entire study: The collaborator samples originated in the United States, Italy and Spain and spanned the acute and convalescent phases of COVID-19. Sample metadata almost always included a de-identified subject ID, COVID-19 status, age in years and sex. The material from the prospective study consisted of cDNA or gDNA derived from T cells, B-cell-depleted T cells, or PBMCs. Subjects who had been exposed to COVID-19, were actively infected with it, or had recovered from it provided the deeply sampled blood TCRbeta repertoires that made up the dataset. Where available, HLA class I and class II types were taken from metadata supplied by the sample provider and were not determined by assay-based typing. The repertoires were made available in a free public database intended to serve as a resource for research on the immune response to SARS-CoV-2. Samples came from the ongoing ImmuneRACE study (first 160 participants) plus 1,254 subjects from 6 global collaborators.

What the work shows at the level of the full study, not this receptor alone: Clinical and demographic metadata were provided uncurated, with the amount varying by source and participant.

Each collaborating institution followed its own protocols to collect whole blood in K2EDTA tubes. Collaborator samples were shipped for TCRbeta analysis as frozen whole blood, isolated PBMCs, or DNA extracted from either sample type. This sequence originates from a human donor with acute or convalescent COVID-19. The donor label of this sample is uncertain. Sequencing was done on a sample of peripheral blood. This sequence uses TRBV14 and TRBJ2-3; matching of 5 bases hints at TRBD1 as the D gene. The DNA reads TGTGCCAGCAGCCCCTTAGGTAGAACCGGCAGGGCGGCGAGAGATACGCAGTATTTT. The encoded protein is CASSPLGRTGRAARDTQYF.